This T cell receptor beta chain was profiled in a study of beta chain features in type 1 diabetes. Whole-study findings and limits: Shortening that was moderate but significant affected the TCRB CDR3s of Type 1 diabetes patients in all four CD4+ subsets.

The sequenced template was cDNA made from the entire isolated RNA. Data came from immunoSEQ multiplex PCR; TCRdb stores just in-frame clones and leaves some out. The sample yields 120,000 to 150,000 clones, about 13% seen once. To note about this clone: Its antigen is not known.

The TCR was taken from a man aged 18-30 years with type 1 diabetes. Sequencing input: central memory CD4+ T cells from blood.

The CDR3, as DNA: TGCGCCAGCGGTCTAGCGGGGGGGCCCAATGAGCAGTTCTTC. Amino acids: CASGLAGGPNEQFF. This chain connects TRBV5-1 to TRBJ2-1, with 12 bases matching TRBD2. Trimming took 7 bases from V and 6 from J; bases not matched to a gene: 5. CDR1 SGHRS and CDR2 YFSETQ come from the germline V gene. CDR3 length: 14 amino acids.